This T cell receptor beta chain was profiled in a study of T cells in women clearing cervical HPV infection. The CDR3 has 15 amino acids. Germline-derived CDR1 and CDR2 are DFQATT and SNEGSKA (reference sequence). V lost 6 bases and J lost 5; bases outside the gene matches: 15. Assay used: immunoSEQ multiplex PCR; TCRdb lists only in-frame clones, some missing. The data include 30,000 or so clones; the top ten clones carry 3% to 4%. As to this clone: What it binds is not known. From the germline J gene comes the end of the CDR3, since the read stops 3 residues before it.

Findings of the study overall: Unknown T-cell numbers per sample may underlie the richness differences.

The specimen was blood buffy coat. This clonotype was obtained from a woman aged 18-70 years with a cervical HPV16 infection that either progressed to CIN3+ or cleared (not recorded which). The V and J genes are TRBV20-1 and TRBJ2-5; 7 bases fit TRBD2. Partial CDR3 DNA: TGCAGTGCGGTCTGGCGGGAGAGGCCCTGGGAGACC. This sequence encodes CSAVWRERPWET. In full, the CDR3 is CSAVWRERPWETQYF.